This note documents a single TCR beta chain sequence. TCRdb itself ran the RT-PCR reads through MiXCR, one entry per CDR3 protein. The table has about 700,000 distinct CDR3 sequences, approximately 15% seen once. The CDR3 is made up of 13 amino acids. V gave up 6 bases and J gave up 7 bases, with 15 bases separating them. Germline V gene data show CDR1 as SGHTA and CDR2 as FQGTGA. This TCR derives from a female donor in good health, serving as a healthy control. The chain couples TRBV7-3 to TRBJ2-5; D may be TRBD2 (6 bases). Sequencing was performed on memory CD4+ T cells from blood. The DNA for the CDR3 is TGTGCCAGCAGTCCCGGCTCCGGGGGGACCCAGTACTTC. It codes for CASSPGSGGTQYF.